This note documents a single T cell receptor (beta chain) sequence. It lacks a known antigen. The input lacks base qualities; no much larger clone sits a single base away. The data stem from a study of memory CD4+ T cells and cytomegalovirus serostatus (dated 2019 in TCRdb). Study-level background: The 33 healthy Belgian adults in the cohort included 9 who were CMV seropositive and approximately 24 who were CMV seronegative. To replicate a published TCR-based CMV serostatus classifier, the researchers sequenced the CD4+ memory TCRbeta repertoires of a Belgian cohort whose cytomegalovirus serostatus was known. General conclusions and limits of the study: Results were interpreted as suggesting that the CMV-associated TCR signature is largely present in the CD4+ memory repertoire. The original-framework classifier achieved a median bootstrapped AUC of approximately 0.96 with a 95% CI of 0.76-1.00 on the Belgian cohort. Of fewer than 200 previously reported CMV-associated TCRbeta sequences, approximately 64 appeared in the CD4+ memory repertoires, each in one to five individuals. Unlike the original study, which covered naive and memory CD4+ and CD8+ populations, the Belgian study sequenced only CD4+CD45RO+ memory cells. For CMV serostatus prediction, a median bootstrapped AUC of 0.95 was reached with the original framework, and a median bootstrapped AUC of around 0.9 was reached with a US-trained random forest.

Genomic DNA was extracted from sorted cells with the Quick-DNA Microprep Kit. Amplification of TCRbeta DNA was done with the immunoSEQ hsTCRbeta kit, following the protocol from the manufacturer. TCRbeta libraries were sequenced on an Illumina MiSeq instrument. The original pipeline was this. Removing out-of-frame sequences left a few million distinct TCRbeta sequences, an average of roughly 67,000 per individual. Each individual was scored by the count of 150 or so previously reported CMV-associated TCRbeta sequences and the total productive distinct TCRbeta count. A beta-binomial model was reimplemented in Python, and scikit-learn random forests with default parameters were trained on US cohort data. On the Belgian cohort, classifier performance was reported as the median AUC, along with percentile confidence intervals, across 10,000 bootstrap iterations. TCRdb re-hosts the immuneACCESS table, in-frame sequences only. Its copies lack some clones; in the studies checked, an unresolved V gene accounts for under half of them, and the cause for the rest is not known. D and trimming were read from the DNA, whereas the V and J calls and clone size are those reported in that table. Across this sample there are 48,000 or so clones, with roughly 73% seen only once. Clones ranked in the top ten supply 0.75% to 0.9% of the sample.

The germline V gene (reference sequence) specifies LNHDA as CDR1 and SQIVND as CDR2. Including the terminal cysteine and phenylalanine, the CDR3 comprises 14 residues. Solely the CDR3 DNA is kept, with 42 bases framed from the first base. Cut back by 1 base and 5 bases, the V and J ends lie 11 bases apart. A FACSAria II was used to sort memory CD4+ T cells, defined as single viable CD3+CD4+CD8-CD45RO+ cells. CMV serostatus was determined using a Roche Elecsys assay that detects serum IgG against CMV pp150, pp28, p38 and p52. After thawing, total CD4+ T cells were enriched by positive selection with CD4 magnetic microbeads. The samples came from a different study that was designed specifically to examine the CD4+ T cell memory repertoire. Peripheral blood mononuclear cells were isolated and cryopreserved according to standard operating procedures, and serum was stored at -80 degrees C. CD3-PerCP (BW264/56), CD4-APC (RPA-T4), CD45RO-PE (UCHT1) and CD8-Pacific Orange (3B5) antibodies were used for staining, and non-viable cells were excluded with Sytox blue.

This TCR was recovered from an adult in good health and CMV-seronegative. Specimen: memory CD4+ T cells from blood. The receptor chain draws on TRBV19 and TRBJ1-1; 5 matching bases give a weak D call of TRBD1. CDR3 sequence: CASSIGLRGTEAFF. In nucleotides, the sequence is TGTGCCAGTAGTATAGGTTTGCGGGGGACTGAAGCTTTCTTT. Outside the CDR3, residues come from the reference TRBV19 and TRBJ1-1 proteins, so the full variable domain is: DGGITQSPKYLFRKEGQNVTLSCEQNLNHDAMYWYRQDPGQGLRLIYYSQIVNDFQKGDIAEGYSVSREKKESFPLTVTSAQKNPTAFYLCASSIGLRGTEAFFGQGTRLTVV.